This T cell receptor beta chain came from a study of blood T cell repertoires in COVID-19. V lost 3 bases and J 8 bases, leaving 13 bases between the germline ends. The CDR3 has 14 residues. Germline assignment: CDR1 LGHDT and CDR2 YNNKEL (reference sequence). TCRdb keeps only in-frame clones here, not all; method: immunoSEQ multiplex PCR. The sample has fewer than 120,000 clones, around four fifths seen once. Sample: peripheral blood. This TCR derives from an older woman with acute or convalescent COVID-19. The chain is built from TRBV3-1 (or the pseudogene TRBV3-2) and TRBJ1-4; D possibly corresponds to TRBD1 (5 bases). The CDR3 region is CASSQAGLGEKLFF. CDR3 DNA: TGTGCCAGCAGCCAGGCAGGGCTGGGAGAAAAACTGTTTTTT.